This T cell receptor (beta chain) was sequenced during a study of OX40 agonist ivuxolimab in advanced cancers. Study at large: One patient with hepatocellular carcinoma and two with cutaneous melanoma, three in all, had partial responses.

The CDR3 totals 14 residues. The V gene lost 2 bases and the J gene lost 6 bases, with 14 bases spanning the gap. CDR1 and CDR2 from the germline V gene are MDHEN and SYDVKM. Profiled with immunoSEQ multiplex PCR; TCRdb holds only in-frame clones, not every one. In the table there are 57,000 or so clones, about 83% of which are singletons. The rearrangement links TRBV28 to TRBJ2-7; TRBD1 is a possible D gene (7 bases). The specimen was CD4+ or CD8+ T cells sorted from blood, collected in a trial of the OX40 agonist ivuxolimab. This receptor was identified in an adult with an advanced solid tumor such as melanoma, head and neck, liver or kidney cancer. The DNA of the CDR3 is TGTGCCAGCAGTTTACCGACAGGGCGGGGCGAGCAGTACTTC. Translating it yields CASSLPTGRGEQYF.